The following is a T cell receptor (beta chain) sequence with its context. The antigen is not known. This record belongs to a study of cytomegalovirus exposure and HLA in healthy donors. Study-level findings and limits: Upon later analysis, TCR association rates were observed to vary by HLA locus, being highest for DRB1 and lowest for HLA-C. Donors belonging to an Asian-associated ancestry cluster reportedly showed fewer N-insertions in productive TCRs than the approximately 640-donor mean, according to what a later analysis found. Altogether, 160 or so TCR beta chains were recorded as cytomegalovirus-associated.

The study ran its PCR with 60 Vbeta and 13 Jbeta primers. TCRdb's copy holds only in-frame clones and misses some; the assay was immunoSEQ multiplex PCR. The table shows nearly 110,000 clones, with 82% occurring only once. The germline gives CDR1 SGHNT, CDR2 YYREEE (reference sequence). V dropped 4 bases and J dropped 7 bases, with 9 bases sitting between them. The CDR3 runs 12 residues. The TCR originated in a man aged 50 to 59 in good health and CMV-seronegative. The sequenced material came from PBMCs. This chain connects TRBV5-4 to TRBJ2-1, with a weak D call TRBD2 (5 bases). The CDR3 coding sequence is TGTGCCAGCAGCGCGCCGGGAAATGAGCAGTTCTTC. Translated: CASSAPGNEQFF.